Listed here are 14 T cell receptor beta chains from one sample, sequenced in a study of shared clonotypes between healthy human individuals. Libraries were prepared by immunoSEQ multiplex PCR; TCRdb keeps only in-frame clonotypes and omits some of them. This repertoire shows some 1,100,000 clones, 75% to 80% found once; its top ten account for about 0.52%. Sequencing input: memory CD4+ T cells from PBMCs. Subset meaning: CD45RA-negative fraction. Receptor source: a young man in good health. Some clones in this sample may be carry-over from other donors' samples.

In regard to this clone: This sample includes further DNA sequences coding for the same CDR3. CDR3 residues: CASSPLGQGSTEAFF. In DNA form, the CDR3 reads TGTGCCAGCTCACCATTAGGACAGGGGAGCACTGAAGCTTTCTTT. This rearrangement joins TRBV18 to TRBJ1-1; TRBD1 matches 9 bases. The CDR3 spans 15 residues. With 2 bases clipped from V and 4 bases from J, the junction kept 5 bases outside the gene matches. CDR1 is KGHSH, CDR2 LQKENI, per germline.

Details on this clone: This CDR3 is also generated by other DNA sequences in the sample. J is TRBJ2-1 and V is TRBV6-6, with no clear D. Per the germline V gene, CDR1 is MNHNY and CDR2 is SVGAGI (reference sequence). The CDR3 is made up of 11 amino acids. The V and J ends lost 6 bases and 3 bases respectively, with 3 bases between them. CDR3: CASRIYNEQFF. The CDR3, as DNA: TGTGCCAGCAGGATCTACAATGAGCAGTTCTTC.

Regarding this clone: Within the sample, other DNA sequences also encode this same CDR3. The chain employs TRBV6-1 and TRBJ1-1; D unclear. The CDR3 length is 13 residues. The V end lost 5 bases, the J end lost 1 base, and 8 bases lay between the germline ends. CDR1 is MNHNS, CDR2 SASEGT, per germline. CDR3 DNA: TGTGCCAGCAGTTTAACGGGGAACACTGAAGCTTTCTTT. Protein sequence: CASSLTGNTEAFF.

This clone was seen once. The V and J genes are TRBV28 and TRBJ2-3; no clear D gene. The CDR3 runs to 11 residues. Germline V gives CDR1 MDHEN, CDR2 SYDVKM. Trimming stripped 5 bases from V and 6 bases from J, with 6 bases between. CDR3 in amino acids: CASSTQDTQYF. In DNA form, the CDR3 reads TGTGCCAGCAGTACCCAGGATACGCAGTATTTT.

The chain employs TRBV18 and TRBJ1-3; 7 bases line up with TRBD1. Germline V CDR1 and CDR2: KGHSH, LQKENI. V was clipped by 3 bases and J by 0 bases; unmatched bases: 5. This CDR3 is 16 amino acids long. This CDR3 is CASSPDRQGSGNTIYF. DNA for the CDR3: TGTGCCAGCTCACCGGACAGACAGGGCTCTGGAAACACCATATATTTT.

The chain links TRBV6-1 to TRBJ2-1; D gene ambiguous. The CDR3 totals 14 residues. The V end was cut by 1 base, the J end by 7 bases, with 11 bases between. Germline lookup yields CDR1 MNHNS and CDR2 SASEGT. Written as DNA, the CDR3 is TGTGCCAGCAGTGAAGGGGTGACTCTTAATGAGCAGTTCTTC. Its translation: CASSEGVTLNEQFF.

A single count supports this clone. This rearrangement joins TRBV28 to TRBJ2-1; D gene uncertain. The CDR3 has 12 amino acids. V lost 5 bases and J 10 bases, leaving 12 bases between the germline ends. The germline V gene has CDR1 MDHEN and CDR2 SYDVKM. The chain's CDR3 is CASSRWPPEQFF. CDR3 sequence (DNA): TGTGCCAGCAGTCGTTGGCCACCCGAGCAGTTCTTC.

The V and J genes are TRBV10-1 and TRBJ2-7; D call uncertain. Per the germline V gene, CDR1 is WNHNN and CDR2 is SYGVQD (reference sequence). The CDR3 is made up of 13 amino acids. The V end was cut by 0 bases, the J end by 3 bases, with 6 bases between. This chain's CDR3 is CASSESGNYEQYF. The CDR3 region has the DNA TGCGCCAGCAGTGAGTCAGGGAACTACGAGCAGTACTTC.

For the CDR3, the DNA is TGTGCCAGCAGTACTATAACAGGGTTGAACACTGAAGCTTTCTTT. It translates to CASSTITGLNTEAFF. V and J are TRBV28 and TRBJ1-1; maybe TRBD1 (6 bases). V gave up 5 bases and J gave up 0 bases, with 13 bases separating them. CDR3 length: 15 residues. Germline CDR1 MDHEN, CDR2 SYDVKM.

The chain uses TRBV7-9 and TRBJ1-1, with TRBD1 matching 7 bases. V was clipped by 5 bases and J by 1 base; unmatched bases: 4. Germline V gene lookup returns CDR1 SEHNR and CDR2 FQNEAQ (reference sequence). The CDR3 runs 14 residues. The CDR3 spells CASSSRDRNTEAFF. CDR3 DNA: TGTGCCAGCAGCAGTCGGGACAGGAACACTGAAGCTTTCTTT. The full variable domain, with the rest looked up from reference TRBV7-9 and TRBJ1-1, is DTGVSQNPRHKITKRGQNVTFRCDPISEHNRLYWYRQTLGQGPEFLTYFQNEAQLEKSRLLSDRFSAERPKGSFSTLEIQRTEQGDSAMYLCASSSRDRNTEAFFGQGTRLTVV.

With regard to this clone: Other DNA variants within this sample encode the same CDR3. The chain recombines TRBV28 with TRBJ1-6; D unclear. V lost 3 bases, J lost 7 bases, and 10 bases lay in between. This CDR3 contains 14 residues. Germline CDR1 reads MDHEN; CDR2 reads SYDVKM. CDR3 loop: CASSLWSGNSPLHF. CDR3 coding DNA: TGTGCCAGCAGTTTGTGGTCCGGGAATTCACCCCTCCACTTT.

V usage is TRBV27 and J usage is TRBJ2-1; D remains ambiguous. From germline, CDR1 is MNHEY and CDR2 SMNVEV (reference sequence). The ends were cut back, 2 bases at V and 2 bases at J, with 10 bases in the middle. The CDR3 runs to 15 residues. CDR3 region: CASSLVVSTYNEQFF. For the CDR3, the DNA is TGTGCCAGCAGTTTAGTTGTTAGTACCTACAATGAGCAGTTCTTC.

This chain connects TRBV9 to TRBJ2-1; TRBD2 agrees at 13 bases. With 3 bases clipped from V and 4 bases from J, the junction kept 10 bases outside the gene matches. Per germline, CDR1 SGDLS and CDR2 YYNGEE. The CDR3 has 18 residues. CDR3 bases: TGTGCCAGCAGCGACACTAGCGGGAGGGCCAGTTGGTACAATGAGCAGTTCTTC. It specifies CASSDTSGRASWYNEQFF.

In regard to this clone: This sample includes further DNA sequences coding for the same CDR3. The chain employs TRBV5-1 and TRBJ1-3; D unresolved. The CDR3 runs to 14 residues. V dropped 0 bases and J dropped 1 base, with 5 bases sitting between them. Germline CDR1 reads SGHRS; CDR2 reads YFSETQ. CDR3 sequence: CASSLDVSGNTIYF. The CDR3 DNA follows: TGCGCCAGCAGCTTGGACGTATCTGGAAACACCATATATTTT.